The 31 T cell receptor beta chains given below trace back to one sample, sequenced in a study of control samples from healthy donors and cancer patients (TCRdb year 2020). The library was obtained by the immunoSEQ multiplex PCR assay. TCRdb took over this immuneACCESS table, retaining in-frame rearrangements with V and J assigned. Such tables are incomplete; in checked studies, under half of the missing clones stem from an unresolved V gene, and the remainder is unexplained. This sample is represented by around 100,000 clones; about 88% of them were singletons. The ten largest clones represent more than 15% of the sample. The sample was blood. The receptor source for this set is a woman between 45 and 60 years old in good health.

The rearrangement uses TRBV2 and TRBJ2-1; 8 bases are shared with TRBD2. In germline, CDR1 is SNHLY, CDR2 FYNNEI. After removal of 6 bases from V and 6 bases from J, the junction contained 13 bases not matched to a gene. The CDR3 runs 16 residues. CDR3 residues: CASSYDVKRGLNEQFF. In DNA form, the CDR3 reads TGTGCCAGCAGCTATGACGTGAAGCGGGGGCTCAATGAGCAGTTCTTC.

This chain links TRBV20-1 with TRBJ1-2, with no clear D. The CDR3 loop spans 13 amino acids. CDR1 is DFQATT and CDR2 is SNEGSKA in the germline V gene (reference sequence). The V gene lost 3 bases and the J gene lost 2 bases, with 10 bases spanning the gap. The CDR3 bases are TGCAGTGCTAGTTCCGGCACCAACTATGGCTACACCTTC. Residues: CSASSGTNYGYTF.

The chain links TRBV6-5 to TRBJ2-5, with D perhaps TRBD1 (6 bases). Between the trimmed V and J ends, which lost 6 bases and 2 bases, there was a span of 13 bases. The V gene's germline CDR1 is MNHEY and CDR2 SVGAGI. CDR3 length equals 14 residues. CDR3 DNA: TGTGCCAGCAGAATCGGGACACTACAAGAGACCCAGTACTTC. As protein: CASRIGTLQETQYF.

V gene TRBV18 combines with J gene TRBJ2-5; TRBD1 agrees at 7 bases. Germline V gene sequence: CDR1 KGHSH, CDR2 LQKENI. J was trimmed by 4 bases and V by 6 bases; bases with no gene match: 5. This CDR3 has 13 residues. The CDR3 DNA is TGTGCCAGCTCCTACGGGACAGTAGAGACCCAGTACTTC. The encoded protein is CASSYGTVETQYF.

The chain recombines TRBV6-6 with TRBJ1-6; maybe TRBD1 (6 bases). Between the trimmed V and J ends, which lost 6 bases and 10 bases, there was a span of 22 bases. Germline CDR1 reads MNHNY; CDR2 reads SVGAGI (reference sequence). The CDR3 runs to 16 residues. CDR3 nucleotides: TGTGCCAGCAGCCCAAGGATGCAGGGGTATGTCTCACCCCTCCACTTT. It encodes CASSPRMQGYVSPLHF.

The rearrangement joins TRBV7-2 to TRBJ2-5; D not certain. Trimming pared 1 base from V and 1 base from J, leaving 4 bases between. This CDR3 spans 13 amino acids. CDR1 and CDR2 from the germline V gene are SGHTA and FQGNSA. The CDR3 sequence: CASSLGVQETQYF. CDR3 bases: TGTGCCAGCAGCTTAGGGGTCCAAGAGACCCAGTACTTC.

This clone has a handful of counts. The chain uses TRBV5-4 and TRBJ2-5; 8 bases line up with TRBD1. The CDR3 sequence is 16 residues long. J gave up 7 bases and V 4 bases, and 15 bases lay outside the gene matches. Germline V gene data show CDR1 as SGHNT and CDR2 as YYREEE (reference sequence). Written as DNA, the CDR3 is TGTGCCAGCAGCAGCCGGGACAGGAGCCGGTACCGGACCCAGTACTTC. Amino acids: CASSSRDRSRYRTQYF.

The chain joins TRBV19 to TRBJ2-7, with 9 bases lining up with TRBD1. The CDR3 extends over 15 amino acids. V shed 6 bases, J shed 3 bases, and the junction held 9 bases outside the gene matches. Germline CDR1 is LNHDA and CDR2 is SQIVND (reference sequence). CDR3: CASRQAGQGYYEQYF. The CDR3 DNA reads TGTGCCAGTAGACAAGCGGGACAGGGATACTACGAGCAGTACTTC. The variable domain in full, with the rest retrieved from reference TRBV19 and TRBJ2-7, is DGGITQSPKYLFRKEGQNVTLSCEQNLNHDAMYWYRQDPGQGLRLIYYSQIVNDFQKGDIAEGYSVSREKKESFPLTVTSAQKNPTAFYLCASRQAGQGYYEQYFGPGTRLTVT.

The chain has TRBV19 and TRBJ1-1, with no clear D. The CDR3 is 13 amino acids. Deletions cut 2 bases from V and 2 bases from J, with 6 bases between. Germline CDR1 is LNHDA and CDR2 is SQIVND (reference sequence). Here the CDR3 reads CASSIQKNTEAFF. Written as DNA, the CDR3 is TGTGCCAGTAGTATACAGAAAAACACTGAAGCTTTCTTT.

On this clone itself: One end of the junction varies from germline; a read error may be responsible. The rearrangement links TRBV5-8 to TRBJ2-7; D ambiguous. The CDR3 loop spans 9 amino acids. The V gene's germline CDR1 is SGHTS and CDR2 YDEGEE. CDR3 protein: CASSSLGDF. CDR3 nucleotides: TGTGCCAGCAGCTCCCTCGGAGACTTC. The variable domain in full, with the rest retrieved from reference TRBV5-8 and TRBJ2-7, is EAGVTQSPTHLIKTRGQQATLRCSPISGHTSVYWYQQALGLGLQFLLWYDEGEERNRGNFPPRFSGRQFPNYSSELNVNALELEDSALYLCASSSLGDFGPGTRLTVT.

The V and J genes are TRBV2 and TRBJ2-7; 10 bases align to TRBD1. Germline V gene data show CDR1 as SNHLY and CDR2 as FYNNEI. The CDR3 is made up of 16 amino acids. J was trimmed by 5 bases and V by 4 bases; bases with no gene match: 11. For the CDR3, the DNA is TGTGCCAGCAGTGTTGTTCGGGACAGGGGTAAAAACGAGCAGTACTTC. Residues: CASSVVRDRGKNEQYF. The full variable domain, completed using reference TRBV2 and TRBJ2-7, is EPEVTQTPSHQVTQMGQEVILRCVPISNHLYFYWYRQILGQKVEFLVSFYNNEISEKSEIFDDQFSVERPDGSNFTLKIRSTKLEDSAMYFCASSVVRDRGKNEQYFGPGTRLTVT.

V gene TRBV29-1 combines with J gene TRBJ1-2, with D possibly being TRBD1 (5 bases). CDR1 and CDR2 from the germline V gene are SQVTM and ANQGSEA. The CDR3 sequence is 13 residues long. V shed 4 bases and J shed 5 bases, with 14 bases lying between them. The CDR3, as DNA: TGCAGCGTTGCCATCGGGGCGGGATATGGCTACACCTTC. This translates into CSVAIGAGYGYTF.

The chain has TRBV4-1 and TRBJ1-5, with no clear D. Germline V gene lookup returns CDR1 MGHRA and CDR2 YSYEKL. Trimming shortened V by 4 bases and J by 4 bases, and 8 bases separated the two germline ends. CDR3 length: 13 amino acids. The DNA for the CDR3 is TGCGCCAGCAGCCTGTCGGAAAATCAGCCCCAGCATTTT. Translation gives CASSLSENQPQHF.

The chain uses TRBV7-3 and TRBJ2-2, with 8 bases matching TRBD2. Trimming removed 5 bases from V and 6 bases from J; junction bases left unmatched: 8. Germline values: CDR1 SGHTA, CDR2 FQGTGA. This CDR3 comprises 15 residues. CDR3 sequence: CASSGTGGDAGELFF. CDR3 DNA: TGTGCCAGCAGCGGCACGGGAGGGGACGCCGGGGAGCTGTTTTTT.

The chain is built from TRBV3-1 (or the pseudogene TRBV3-2) and TRBJ1-1; 7 positions agree with TRBD1. This CDR3 contains 16 residues. V lost 0 bases, J lost 3 bases, and 7 bases stayed unmatched. Germline CDR1 and CDR2: LGHDT and YNNKEL (reference sequence). CDR3 loop: CASSQDKGAVDTEAFF. The CDR3 nucleotides are TGTGCCAGCAGCCAAGATAAGGGGGCGGTGGACACTGAAGCTTTCTTT.

V gene TRBV27 combines with J gene TRBJ2-7; D possibly corresponds to TRBD2 (5 bases). Per the germline V gene, CDR1 is MNHEY and CDR2 is SMNVEV (reference sequence). The CDR3 runs 17 residues. The germline V and J ends were trimmed by 2 bases and 0 bases, with 17 bases remaining between them. This chain's CDR3 is CASSLVGVAGLSYEQYF. The CDR3 nucleotides are TGTGCCAGCAGTTTAGTCGGGGTTGCTGGTCTCTCCTACGAGCAGTACTTC.

The rearrangement joins TRBV11-2 to TRBJ1-1; 8 bases agree with TRBD1. V shed 4 bases, J shed 5 bases, and the junction held 15 bases outside the gene matches. From germline, CDR1 is SGHAT and CDR2 FQNNGV. This CDR3 contains 17 residues. The CDR3 sequence: CASSSLGRQGKATEAFF. The CDR3 region has the DNA TGTGCCAGCAGCTCTTTGGGAAGACAGGGGAAGGCGACTGAAGCTTTCTTT.

The chain links TRBV7-8 to TRBJ1-6; 7 bases are a match to TRBD1. Germline V gene data show CDR1 as SGHVS and CDR2 as FQNEAQ. The CDR3 runs to 16 residues. The junction had 4 bases not matched to a gene; V was cut back by 4 bases and J by 1 base. The CDR3 region is CASSSRQGSYNSPLHF. The CDR3 coding sequence is TGTGCCAGCAGCTCCCGACAGGGTTCCTATAATTCACCCCTCCACTTT.

J is TRBJ1-1 and V is TRBV6-2 or TRBV6-3; D may be TRBD1 (5 bases). Germline CDR1 is MNHEY and CDR2 is SVGEGT. The CDR3 spans 18 residues. V was trimmed by 5 bases and J by 6 bases, leaving 28 bases between them. The chain's CDR3 is CASSPLLGTRRGSPEAFF. CDR3 coding DNA: TGTGCCAGCAGTCCCCTGCTCGGGACGCGGAGAGGTTCCCCTGAAGCTTTCTTT.

CDR3 nucleotide sequence: TGTGCCAGCAGCCACCCTCGGGGGGAATTTGGCACCGGGGAGCTGTTTTTT. This translates into CASSHPRGEFGTGELFF. The chain uses TRBV3-1 (or the pseudogene TRBV3-2) and TRBJ2-2, with 7 bases aligning to TRBD2. The CDR3 covers 17 residues. From germline, CDR1 is LGHDT and CDR2 YNNKEL (reference sequence). Trimming took 3 bases from V and 4 from J; bases not matched to a gene: 11.

The rearrangement joins TRBV14 to TRBJ2-5, with D unresolved. This CDR3 comprises 13 residues. The germline gives CDR1 SGHDN, CDR2 FVKESK. V was shortened by 4 bases and J by 3 bases, with 9 bases between the two germline ends. The CDR3 sequence: CASSPLAEETQYF. CDR3 coding DNA: TGTGCCAGCAGCCCCCTGGCAGAAGAGACCCAGTACTTC.

This clone appeared a few times. The chain couples TRBV7-9 to TRBJ2-1; D is possibly TRBD2 (6 bases). Deletions cut 2 bases from V and 13 bases from J, with 24 bases between. This CDR3 is built from 16 residues. Per germline, CDR1 SEHNR and CDR2 FQNEAQ (reference sequence). CDR3 coding DNA: TGTGCCAGCAGCTTATCCACCTCCGGGACTTTCCCGAAACAGTTCTTC. The encoded protein is CASSLSTSGTFPKQFF. The full variable domain, rest sourced from reference TRBV7-9 and TRBJ2-1, is DTGVSQNPRHKITKRGQNVTFRCDPISEHNRLYWYRQTLGQGPEFLTYFQNEAQLEKSRLLSDRFSAERPKGSFSTLEIQRTEQGDSAMYLCASSLSTSGTFPKQFFGPGTRLTVL.

This chain joins TRBV3-1 (or the pseudogene TRBV3-2) and TRBJ1-1, with D possibly being TRBD1 (5 bases). This CDR3 region has 17 residues. V was cut by 0 bases and J by 2 bases, with 16 bases left in between. Germline V gives CDR1 LGHDT, CDR2 YNNKEL (reference sequence). The CDR3 DNA reads TGTGCCAGCAGCCAAGAACTGGTTGGGGCTGTAAACACTGAAGCTTTCTTT. Its protein is CASSQELVGAVNTEAFF.

This sequence joins TRBV11-2 and TRBJ2-7, with D perhaps matching TRBD2 (5 bases). The germline CDR1 and CDR2 sequences are SGHAT and FQNNGV. This CDR3 is 14 amino acids long. The V end was cut by 2 bases, the J end by 3 bases, with 11 bases between. Written as DNA, the CDR3 is TGTGCCAGCAGCTTATATTCCGGGAACTACGAGCAGTACTTC. Translation: CASSLYSGNYEQYF.

V gene TRBV18 combines with J gene TRBJ1-5; TRBD1 agrees at 9 bases. Germline V gene sequence: CDR1 KGHSH, CDR2 LQKENI. The CDR3 spans 16 residues. With 2 bases clipped from V and 7 bases from J, the junction kept 9 bases outside the gene matches. The CDR3 region is CASSPRDGQGRQPQHF. DNA for the CDR3: TGTGCCAGCTCACCAAGGGATGGACAGGGGAGGCAGCCCCAGCATTTT. The variable domain in full, completed from reference TRBV18 and TRBJ1-5, reads NAGVMQNPRHLVRRRGQEARLRCSPMKGHSHVYWYRQLPEEGLKFMVYLQKENIIDESGMPKERFSAEFPKEGPSILRIQQVVRGDSAAYFCASSPRDGQGRQPQHFGDGTRLSIL.

V gene TRBV2 combines with J gene TRBJ1-1; D not certain. Trimming shortened V by 1 base and J by 6 bases, and 9 bases separated the two germline ends. The CDR3 spans 13 residues. Germline V CDR1 and CDR2: SNHLY, FYNNEI. The CDR3 region is CASSEEFPAEAFF. CDR3 DNA sequence: TGTGCCAGCAGTGAAGAGTTCCCCGCTGAAGCTTTCTTT.

The chain has TRBV7-3 and TRBJ2-2; no clear D gene. The CDR3 extends over 15 amino acids. Germline CDR1 is SGHTA and CDR2 is FQGTGA. The V end was cut by 5 bases, the J end by 6 bases, with 16 bases between. CDR3 DNA: TGTGCCAGCAGCGAGGTCCTTACTGGGGCCGGGGAGCTGTTTTTT. Protein product: CASSEVLTGAGELFF.

Here the CDR3 reads CASSQDLGVSYNEQFF. CDR3 sequence (DNA): TGCGCCAGCAGCCAAGATCTCGGAGTATCTTACAATGAGCAGTTCTTC. The rearrangement links TRBV4-1 to TRBJ2-1, with no clear D. The V end lost 0 bases, the J end lost 4 bases, and 13 bases lay between the germline ends. This CDR3 contains 16 residues. Germline V CDR1 and CDR2: MGHRA, YSYEKL.

V is TRBV6-5 and J is TRBJ1-1, with D unresolved. Germline V gene data show CDR1 as MNHEY and CDR2 as SVGAGI. Trimming pared 6 bases from V and 1 base from J, leaving 12 bases between. There are 14 residues in the CDR3. The CDR3 protein is CASSLTGPNTEAFF. CDR3 DNA sequence: TGTGCCAGCAGCTTGACTGGGCCGAACACTGAAGCTTTCTTT.

The chain is built from TRBV6-5 and TRBJ1-1; D uncertain. V lost 3 bases to trimming and J lost 3 bases, with 8 bases between them. The CDR3 is made up of 13 amino acids. Germline V gene lookup returns CDR1 MNHEY and CDR2 SVGAGI. The CDR3 nucleotides read TGTGCCAGCAGTTATATCGGGGACACTGAAGCTTTCTTT. Protein: CASSYIGDTEAFF.

The chain has TRBV6-1 and TRBJ1-5; D is undetermined. Deletions cut 2 bases from V and 7 bases from J, with 6 bases between. The length of the CDR3 is 12 residues. Germline CDR1 reads MNHNS; CDR2 reads SASEGT. This CDR3 is CASSEPGQPQHF. DNA for the CDR3: TGTGCCAGCAGTGAACCGGGGCAGCCCCAGCATTTT.